The next 20 T cell receptor beta chains were all read from a single sample in a study of blood T cell repertoires in COVID-19. Generated by immunoSEQ multiplex PCR, the TCRdb table keeps only in-frame clones and is missing some. The table has roughly 230,000 clones, about nine tenths seen once. The sequencing sample was made of PBMCs or T cells enriched from blood (not recorded which). These receptors all come from a young man in a cohort exposed to, infected with or recovered from COVID-19 (not recorded which).

The chain couples TRBV10-1 to TRBJ2-3, with 11 bases aligning to TRBD2. The CDR3 is 15 amino acids. The V segment lost 6 bases and the J segment 5 bases; nucleotides outside the gene matches: 7. Per the germline V gene, CDR1 is WNHNN and CDR2 is SYGVQD (reference sequence). The CDR3 nucleotides are TGCGCCAGCAGCTTGGGACTAGCGGCCGTAGATACGCAGTATTTT. This gives the protein CASSLGLAAVDTQYF.

The J gene is TRBJ2-3, the V gene TRBV6-5; a weak D match, TRBD1 (5 bases). With 11 bases removed from V and 1 base from J, the gap between germline ends came to 16 bases. Germline-derived CDR1 and CDR2 are MNHEY and SVGAGI. This CDR3 comprises 14 residues. The DNA for the CDR3 is TGTGCCGTGATGACAGCCTCCGGCACAGATACGCAGTATTTT. Translating gives CAVMTASGTDTQYF.

DNA of the CDR3: TGCGCCAGCAGCTTATCGGGAGGGGTTCATGAGCAGTTCTTC. The encoded protein is CASSLSGGVHEQFF. This chain connects TRBV5-1 to TRBJ2-1; 8 bases match TRBD2. V trimming: 2 bases; J trimming: 8 bases; junction bases outside the gene matches: 6. CDR1 is SGHRS, CDR2 YFSETQ, per germline. The CDR3 totals 14 residues.

This clone was counted only a few times. An end of the junction differs from the germline gene, which may be a read error. This chain joins TRBV6-5 and TRBJ1-3, with no clear D. Looked up from germline, CDR1 is MNHEY and CDR2 is SVGAGI. This CDR3 has 15 residues. This CDR3 reads CASTGKYYSENTIYF. CDR3 nucleotide sequence: TGTGCCAGCACCGGCAAGTACTACTCTGAAAACACCATATATTTT.

The chain recombines TRBV3-1 (or the pseudogene TRBV3-2) with TRBJ2-1; 9 positions agree with TRBD2. V lost 4 bases, J lost 9 bases, and 4 bases stayed unmatched. The CDR3 extends over 13 amino acids. CDR1 LGHDT and CDR2 YNNKEL come from the germline V gene (reference sequence). The CDR3 region is CASSPGLAPEQFF. The CDR3 nucleotides are TGTGCCAGCAGCCCGGGACTAGCCCCTGAGCAGTTCTTC.

This chain links TRBV5-6 with TRBJ2-1; D possibly corresponds to TRBD1 (6 bases). Trimming left V 3 bases short and J 12 bases short, with 22 bases between. The CDR3 contains 15 residues. Germline V gene data show CDR1 as SGHDT and CDR2 as YYEEEE. CDR3 in amino acids: CASSSFPWGPMGQFF. CDR3 bases: TGTGCCAGCAGCTCGTTTCCCTGGGGGCCAATGGGGCAGTTCTTC.

This chain connects TRBV19 to TRBJ2-2; maybe TRBD2 (6 bases). CDR1 is LNHDA, CDR2 SQIVND, per germline (reference sequence). V was shortened by 0 bases and J by 1 base, with 18 bases between the two germline ends. This CDR3 spans 19 amino acids. The CDR3 spells CASSIDSEGRALNTGELFF. CDR3 DNA sequence: TGTGCCAGTAGTATAGATTCGGAGGGCCGGGCCTTGAACACCGGGGAGCTGTTTTTT.

V is TRBV11-2 and J is TRBJ2-7; 7 bases match TRBD2. The CDR3 contains 15 residues. The V segment lost 1 base and the J segment 0 bases; nucleotides outside the gene matches: 3. In germline, CDR1 is SGHAT, CDR2 FQNNGV. The CDR3 DNA reads TGTGCCAGCAGCTTAGGGGCGGGAGTCTCCTACGAGCAGTACTTC. Encoded protein: CASSLGAGVSYEQYF.

The rearrangement uses TRBV24-1 and TRBJ2-6, with 7 bases aligning to TRBD1. J gave up 2 bases and V 6 bases, and 3 bases lay outside the gene matches. Germline loops: CDR1 KGHDR, CDR2 SFDVKD. The CDR3 loop spans 15 amino acids. In DNA, the CDR3 is TGTGCCACCAGTACAACAGGGGCTGGGGCCAACGTCCTGACTTTC. Translation: CATSTTGAGANVLTF.

J is TRBJ2-7 and V is TRBV28; D is unclear. V was pared by 2 bases and J by 3 bases, with 8 bases between. The CDR3 runs to 13 residues. The germline V gene has CDR1 MDHEN and CDR2 SYDVKM. The CDR3 DNA follows: TGTGCCAGCAGTTTACGGCAGGACTACGAGCAGTACTTC. Protein: CASSLRQDYEQYF.

The chain has TRBV6-5 and TRBJ2-2, with TRBD2 matching over 7 bases. J gave up 4 bases and V 10 bases, and 6 bases lay outside the gene matches. Germline-derived CDR1 and CDR2 are MNHEY and SVGAGI. The CDR3 runs 13 residues. The CDR3 DNA is TGTGCCATAGATACTAGCGTCACCGGGGAGCTGTTTTTT. This gives the protein CAIDTSVTGELFF.

The chain links TRBV2 to TRBJ2-1; TRBD2 matches 14 bases. The CDR3 is made up of 15 amino acids. CDR1 is SNHLY, CDR2 FYNNEI, per germline. V lost 6 bases to trimming and J lost 6 bases; unmatched junction nucleotides: 4. This chain's CDR3 is CASRVGLAGANEQFF. The DNA for the CDR3 is TGTGCCAGCAGAGTGGGACTAGCGGGAGCCAATGAGCAGTTCTTC.

This chain uses TRBV27 with TRBJ1-6, with 8 bases aligning to TRBD1. V was pared by 0 bases and J by 3 bases, with 7 bases of the junction left unmatched. Germline loops: CDR1 MNHEY, CDR2 SMNVEV (reference sequence). The CDR3 is made up of 18 amino acids. Here the CDR3 DNA reads TGTGCCAGCAGTTTATCGTTAGGACAGGGATACTATAATTCACCCCTCCACTTT. It encodes CASSLSLGQGYYNSPLHF.

Points on this clone: At one boundary the junction diverges from the germline segment, which might be a read error. This chain uses TRBV19 with TRBJ2-2, with 7 bases lining up with TRBD1. Germline V gene data show CDR1 as LNHDA and CDR2 as SQIVND (reference sequence). The CDR3 is 16 amino acids. CDR3 in DNA: TGTGCCAGTAGGATAGACGACAGGGTGAACACCGGGGAGCTGTTTTTT. Translated, it gives CASRIDDRVNTGELFF.

This sequence joins TRBV7-2 and TRBJ2-2; TRBD2 aligns across 10 bases. Trimming cost V 2 bases and J 7 bases; bases outside gene matches: 1. The V gene's germline CDR1 is SGHTA and CDR2 FQGNSA. CDR3 length equals 14 residues. CDR3 loop: CASSLRTSGGELFF. DNA for the CDR3: TGTGCCAGCAGCTTAAGGACTAGCGGCGGGGAGCTGTTTTTT.

The CDR3 coding sequence is TGTGCCAGTGTGGCGGGACAGGGGGTTGAAAAACTGTTTTTT. Protein sequence: CASVAGQGVEKLFF. The chain recombines TRBV28 with TRBJ1-4; 11 bases map to TRBD1. The CDR3 is 14 residues long. J was trimmed by 7 bases and V by 9 bases; bases with no gene match: 7. Germline CDR1 and CDR2: MDHEN and SYDVKM.

V gene TRBV5-4 combines with J gene TRBJ2-5; TRBD2 matches 9 bases. CDR3 length: 15 amino acids. The ends lost 5 bases at V and 5 bases at J; junction bases unmatched: 10. Per the germline V gene, CDR1 is SGHNT and CDR2 is YYREEE (reference sequence). CDR3 in DNA: TGTGCCAGCAGTACAGGGACTAGCTTCGAGGAGACCCAGTACTTC. Translated, it gives CASSTGTSFEETQYF.

V usage is TRBV9 and J usage is TRBJ1-2; 7 bases align to TRBD1. The J segment lost 6 bases and the V segment lost 4 bases, leaving 6 bases of the junction unmatched. The CDR3 covers 13 residues. Germline V lookup: CDR1 SGDLS, CDR2 YYNGEE. This chain's CDR3 is CASSKTGDDGYTF. The CDR3 bases are TGTGCCAGCAGCAAAACAGGGGACGATGGCTACACCTTC.

This chain connects TRBV29-1 to TRBJ2-4; tentative D call: TRBD2 (5 bases). V dropped 5 bases and J dropped 0 bases, with 14 bases sitting between them. The V gene's germline CDR1 is SQVTM and CDR2 ANQGSEA. The CDR3 consists of 15 residues. The CDR3 DNA sequence: TGCAGCGTTTTAGAAGGCGGGCTAGCCAAAAACATTCAGTACTTC. The encoded protein is CSVLEGGLAKNIQYF.

As DNA, the CDR3 is TGTGCCAGCCTGAGGGACAACTACGAGCAGTACTTC. Its protein is CASLRDNYEQYF. The V gene is TRBV6-5, the J gene TRBJ2-7; tentatively, D is TRBD1 (6 bases). The ends were cut back, 8 bases at V and 3 bases at J, with 11 bases in the middle. CDR3 length: 12 amino acids. Germline V lookup: CDR1 MNHEY, CDR2 SVGAGI.